This TCR beta chain came from a study of beta chain features in type 1 diabetes. Whole-study results and caveats: Type 1 diabetes patients showed a moderate but significant shortening of TCRB CDR3s in all four CD4+ subsets. PCR may have favored shorter templates equally in patients and controls.

The table lists this clone with a few counts. Its antigen is still unknown. The CDR3 loop spans 15 amino acids. Trimming cost V 5 bases and J 5 bases, with 19 bases left between them. Germline V gene lookup returns CDR1 SGHRS and CDR2 YFSETQ. The study reverse transcribed the entire isolated RNA, so it sequenced expressed TCRB transcripts. The read count averaged around 4 million across naive, central memory and regulatory T cell samples. Sequencing used immunoSEQ multiplex PCR; TCRdb keeps in-frame clones, though not all of them. The sample has some 250,000 clones, more than 11% seen once; the top ten hold about 0.018%.

Material: naive CD4+ T cells from blood. The chain recombines TRBV5-1 with TRBJ2-5, with a possible D match to TRBD1 (8 bases). The receptor comes from a man under 40 with type 1 diabetes. The CDR3 DNA sequence: TGCGCCAGCAGTTCTTCCCCACAGGGGGGGGAGACCCAGTACTTC. It yields the protein CASSSSPQGGETQYF. The whole variable domain, remainder taken from reference TRBV5-1 and TRBJ2-5, is KAGVTQTPRYLIKTRGQQVTLSCSPISGHRSVSWYQQTPGQGLQFLFEYFSETQRNKGNFPGRFSGRQFSNSRSEMNVSTLELGDSALYLCASSSSPQGGETQYFGPGTRLLVL.